This passage covers 24 T cell receptor beta chains from one sample sequenced in a study of blood T cells in healthy people across ages. A sample-barcoded 5' primer and a J-beta primer mix were used in a second PCR of about 6 to 11 cycles. TCRdb passed the 5' RACE reads through MiXCR, listing each CDR3 protein once. Of fewer than 800,000 distinct CDR3 sequences listed, about half are singletons. Sequencing input: blood. The receptors come from a woman aged 60 to 75 in good health.

The CDR3 DNA is TGCGCCAGCAGCCAAGAAGGGTGTGGGCAGTACTTC. As protein: CASSQEGCGQYF. The chain is built from TRBV4-3 and TRBJ2-7; D is ambiguous. The V end was cut by 0 bases, the J end by 9 bases, with 9 bases between. The CDR3 runs to 12 residues. Germline V gene lookup returns CDR1 LGHNA and CDR2 YSLEER.

This CDR3 is CATSEAGNPYNEQYF. The DNA for the CDR3 is TGTGCCACCAGTGAGGCCGGGAACCCCTACAATGAGCAGTACTTC. This chain connects TRBV24-1 to TRBJ2-5; maybe TRBD2 (5 bases). The CDR3 runs to 15 residues. V lost 4 bases and J 11 bases, leaving 22 bases between the germline ends. Germline CDR1 is KGHDR and CDR2 is SFDVKD.

This rearrangement joins TRBV7-2 to TRBJ2-7; no firm D call. Germline-derived CDR1 and CDR2 are SGHTA and FQGNSA. The CDR3 sequence is 14 residues long. V dropped 5 bases and J dropped 7 bases, with 18 bases sitting between them. The CDR3 region is CASSPQSSYNEQYF. The CDR3 bases are TGTGCCAGCAGCCCCCAGAGCTCCTACAATGAGCAGTACTTC.

This clonotype was seen only a few times. CDR3 loop: CSASTGAPETQYF. CDR3 DNA sequence: TGCAGTGCGTCGACAGGGGCTCCAGAGACCCAGTACTTC. The genes are TRBV20-1 and TRBJ2-7; 8 nucleotides agree with TRBD1. The J call is uncertain, as TRBJ2-5 better fits the DNA end. Germline-derived CDR1 and CDR2 are DFQATT and SNEGSKA (reference sequence). CDR3 length: 13 residues.

The rearrangement links TRBV6-6 to TRBJ1-2; D not resolved. In germline, CDR1 is MNHNY, CDR2 SVGAGI (reference sequence). CDR3 length equals 16 residues. Between the trimmed V and J ends, which lost 2 bases and 0 bases, there was a span of 13 bases. CDR3 amino acids: CASSYPSGLANYGYTF. The CDR3 nucleotides are TGTGCCAGCAGTTACCCTAGCGGACTAGCTAACTATGGCTACACCTTC.

As DNA, the CDR3 is TGCGCCAGCAGCTTGATAACCAGCCCCTGGGAGCAGTACTTC. Protein product: CASSLITSPWEQYF. The V gene is TRBV5-1, the J gene TRBJ2-7, with D unclear. The CDR3 has 14 amino acids. Germline CDR1 reads SGHRS; CDR2 reads YFSETQ. V lost 1 base and J lost 7, with 15 bases in between.

This clonotype appeared a few times. The chain employs TRBV7-9 and TRBJ1-2; D gene uncertain. Germline V gives CDR1 SEHNR, CDR2 FQNEAQ (reference sequence). The CDR3 runs to 13 residues. The V gene lost 3 bases and the J gene lost 4 bases, with 9 bases spanning the gap. The CDR3 protein is CASSLGSLYGYTF. The CDR3 DNA reads TGTGCCAGCAGCTTGGGCAGTCTCTATGGCTACACCTTC.

This clonotype was recorded a few times. The rearrangement uses TRBV7-3 and TRBJ2-1; D is unclear. The V gene lost 0 bases and the J gene lost 9 bases, with 9 bases spanning the gap. This CDR3 comprises 13 residues. Germline CDR1 reads SGHTA; CDR2 reads FQGTGA. The CDR3 sequence: CASSLTSRTEQFF. The CDR3 bases are TGTGCCAGCAGCTTAACGTCCAGAACTGAGCAGTTCTTC.

The chain has TRBV6-2 or TRBV6-3 and TRBJ2-1; no definite D call. V was clipped by 3 bases and J by 10 bases, with 10 bases between them. Germline V lookup: CDR1 MNHEY, CDR2 SVGEGT. The CDR3 sequence is 12 residues long. The CDR3: CASSYSDPEQFF. The CDR3 region has the DNA TGTGCCAGCAGTTATTCGGACCCGGAGCAGTTCTTC.

V usage is TRBV5-1 and J usage is TRBJ2-1, with 10 bases identical to TRBD1. Germline lookup yields CDR1 SGHRS and CDR2 YFSETQ. There are 16 residues in the CDR3. The trim removed 4 bases at V and 4 bases at J, leaving 8 bases unmatched. This CDR3 is CASSRLSGQGYNEQFF. The CDR3 DNA follows: TGCGCCAGCAGCCGTTTATCGGGACAGGGGTACAATGAGCAGTTCTTC.

Only one count was recorded for this clonotype. The V and J genes are TRBV20-1 and TRBJ2-3, with 12 positions matching TRBD2. Trimming cost V 6 bases and J 6 bases; bases outside gene matches: 10. Germline CDR1 is DFQATT and CDR2 is SNEGSKA (reference sequence). There are 15 residues in the CDR3. As DNA, the CDR3 is TGCAGTGCACCCCGGACTAGCGGGGTGGGGGATACGCAGTATTTT. It encodes CSAPRTSGVGDTQYF.

Remarks on this clonotype: The junction departs from germline at one end; a sequencing error may be responsible. The genes are TRBV11-2 and TRBJ2-3, with 10 nucleotides matching TRBD1. The CDR3 length is 13 residues. The V gene's germline CDR1 is SGHAT and CDR2 FQNNGV. CDR3 nucleotides: TGTGCCAGCAGCTGGGACAGGGGAGATCCGCAGTATTTT. This gives the protein CASSWDRGDPQYF.

V and J are TRBV11-1 and TRBJ2-1; D is uncertain. V was trimmed by 6 bases and J by 9 bases, leaving 12 bases between them. CDR3 length equals 12 residues. The germline V gene has CDR1 SGHAT and CDR2 FQDESV (reference sequence). CDR3 in DNA: TGTGCCAGCAGTCCTCAATTTGGTGAGCAGTTCTTC. The encoded protein is CASSPQFGEQFF.

This sequence joins TRBV20-1 and TRBJ2-1; 11 bases map to TRBD1. The CDR3 has 14 amino acids. CDR1 DFQATT and CDR2 SNEGSKA come from the germline V gene (reference sequence). Trimming took 6 bases from V and 7 from J; bases not matched to a gene: 8. CDR3 DNA sequence: TGCAGTGCACCCGGACAGGGGGCTCTTAATGAGCAGTTCTTC. It specifies CSAPGQGALNEQFF.

The chain carries TRBV28 and TRBJ2-5; 8 nucleotides line up with TRBD1. This CDR3 has 17 residues. Germline loops: CDR1 MDHEN, CDR2 SYDVKM. The V and J ends lost 4 bases and 4 bases, in that order; junction bases with no gene match: 14. The CDR3 region is CASSSGQGARPTETQYF. In nucleotides, the CDR3 is TGTGCCAGCAGTTCGGGGCAGGGGGCGAGACCCACAGAGACCCAGTACTTC. The full variable domain, in which reference TRBV28 and TRBJ2-5 provide the parts outside the CDR3, is DVKVTQSSRYLVKRTGEKVFLECVQDMDHENMFWYRQDPGLGLRLIYFSYDVKMKEKGDIPEGYSVSREKKERFSLILESASTNQTSMYLCASSSGQGARPTETQYFGPGTRLLVL.

This clonotype has just a few counts. CDR3 region: CASSVRLGGGADTQYF. DNA for the CDR3: TGTGCCAGCAGCGTACGCCTCGGGGGGGGTGCGGATACGCAGTATTTT. The chain carries TRBV9 and TRBJ2-3; 8 nucleotides agree with TRBD2. This CDR3 comprises 16 residues. The germline CDR1 and CDR2 sequences are SGDLS and YYNGEE. Trimming took 1 base from V and 6 from J; bases not matched to a gene: 10.

This clonotype appeared a few times. The CDR3 bases are TGCGCCAGCAGCCAAGTGGTTTTTGGGACAGGGCTAACAGATACGCAGTATTTT. Its protein product is CASSQVVFGTGLTDTQYF. The V call is TRBV4-3, the J call TRBJ2-3; 9 bases map to TRBD1. The germline V gene encodes CDR1 LGHNA and CDR2 YSLEER. CDR3 length equals 18 residues. V was pared by 1 base and J by 3 bases, with 11 bases of the junction left unmatched.

In its sample, this clonotype was seen a few times. The chain has TRBV29-1 and TRBJ2-7; 11 nucleotides align to TRBD2. The CDR3 contains 16 residues. V lost 1 base to trimming and J lost 4 bases; unmatched junction nucleotides: 9. CDR1 SQVTM and CDR2 ANQGSEA come from the germline V gene. DNA for the CDR3: TGCAGCGTTGAAGTCTCCGGGACTAGCGGAATATACGAGCAGTACTTC. Translating it yields CSVEVSGTSGIYEQYF.

The V gene is TRBV4-3, the J gene TRBJ2-7; weak D call: TRBD2 (5 bases). The length of the CDR3 is 14 residues. Deletions cut 4 bases from V and 9 bases from J, with 19 bases between. The germline gives CDR1 LGHNA, CDR2 YSLEER. The DNA for the CDR3 is TGCGCCAGCAGCCCCGTTACTAGGAGCAATGGGCAGTACTTC. Translated: CASSPVTRSNGQYF.

This chain joins TRBV5-1 and TRBJ2-4; TRBD2 aligns across 7 bases. V shed 0 bases and J 3 bases; nucleotides not matched to a gene: 12. In germline, CDR1 is SGHRS, CDR2 YFSETQ. This CDR3 has 18 residues. The CDR3 spells CASSLGRGEGSVKNIQYF. CDR3 DNA: TGCGCCAGCAGCTTGGGGCGCGGGGAGGGGTCTGTCAAAAACATTCAGTACTTC. Variable domain in full (rest from reference TRBV5-1 and TRBJ2-4): KAGVTQTPRYLIKTRGQQVTLSCSPISGHRSVSWYQQTPGQGLQFLFEYFSETQRNKGNFPGRFSGRQFSNSRSEMNVSTLELGDSALYLCASSLGRGEGSVKNIQYFGAGTRLSVL.

The CDR3 DNA sequence: TGTGCCAGCAGTTTAATCAGGGGGCTGCACGAGCAGTACTTC. This encodes CASSLIRGLHEQYF. V and J are TRBV27 and TRBJ2-5; 8 bases agree with TRBD1. The DNA end favors TRBJ2-7, so the J call may be wrong. The CDR3 covers 14 residues. The V gene's germline CDR1 is MNHEY and CDR2 SMNVEV (reference sequence).

The chain uses TRBV5-1 and TRBJ2-4; the D gene is possibly TRBD1 (5 bases). This CDR3 spans 15 amino acids. V lost 3 bases and J 5 bases, leaving 15 bases between the germline ends. The germline V gene has CDR1 SGHRS and CDR2 YFSETQ. The CDR3 loop reads CASSWGPGRENIQYF. The CDR3 DNA reads as TGCGCCAGCAGCTGGGGCCCGGGCAGAGAAAACATTCAGTACTTC.

The chain joins TRBV30 to TRBJ1-2; no clear D gene. CDR3 size: 12 residues. Germline V lookup: CDR1 GTSNPN, CDR2 SVGIG (reference sequence). The germline V and J ends were trimmed by 1 base and 1 base, with 4 bases remaining between them. Here the CDR3 DNA reads TGTGCCTGGAGTGGCAGTAACTATGGCTACACCTTC. Encoded protein: CAWSGSNYGYTF.

The chain combines TRBV20-1 with TRBJ2-3; possible D gene TRBD2, 6 bases. CDR1 is DFQATT and CDR2 is SNEGSKA in the germline V gene (reference sequence). The CDR3 is 14 residues long. CDR3 loop: CSVAPQGRPDTQYF. CDR3 sequence (DNA): TGCAGCGTAGCCCCACAAGGGAGGCCAGATACGCAGTATTTT.